This T cell receptor (beta chain) originates from a study of cytomegalovirus exposure and HLA in healthy donors. Note on this clone: The antigen is unknown.

Study-wide results and caveats: Because they were indistinguishable, some V segments, including TRBV6-2 and TRBV6-3, were excluded.

The donors, nominally healthy at sampling, likely had unrecorded immune exposures. From germline, CDR1 is PRHDT and CDR2 FYEKMQ (reference sequence). This CDR3 is built from 15 residues. Trimming took 5 bases from V and 2 from J; bases not matched to a gene: 4. The PCR had 60 Vbeta and 13 Jbeta primers. Here immunoSEQ multiplex PCR was the method, and the copy in TCRdb shows in-frame clones only, minus some. The sample carries some 100,000 clones, 81% recorded once. The chain is built from TRBV13 and TRBJ2-3, with TRBD2 matching 10 bases. Sequencing used PBMCs. This TCR came from a girl aged 2-10 years in good health and CMV-seropositive. The CDR3 nucleotides are TGTGCCAGCAGCCCGACTAGCGGGTCCACAGATACGCAGTATTTT. Translated: CASSPTSGSTDTQYF. The variable domain in full, completed from reference TRBV13 and TRBJ2-3, reads AAGVIQSPRHLIKEKRETATLKCYPIPRHDTVYWYQQGPGQDPQFLISFYEKMQSDKGSIPDRFSAQQFSDYHSELNMSSLELGDSALYFCASSPTSGSTDTQYFGPGTRLTVL.